This T cell receptor beta chain was captured in a study of cytomegalovirus exposure and HLA in healthy donors (dated by TCRdb to about 2017). About the full investigation: The 500 to 700 repertoires of the first cohort and the 120 validation repertoires were produced on the same platform, according to a later analysis. The study combined high-throughput TCR immunosequencing, statistical association of individual TCRs with disease status, and machine learning to predict cytomegalovirus infection status. A separate validation cohort of approximately 120 different subjects was used in addition to the approximately 640-subject first cohort. The aim of the study was to test whether cataloging public T cell receptors could identify signatures of past pathogen exposure. Points the paper makes about the study in general: Cytomegalovirus status was reported to be diagnosed by the classifier with high specificity and sensitivity in both the original and validation cohorts. The validation cohort had no HLA typing available for a later analysis, so co-occurrence within that cohort was assessed over all 110 or so repertoires. A later analysis found that TCRs clustered in the first cohort also tended to co-occur in the roughly 110 validation repertoires, with approximately 95% of cluster scores above 0. In vitro tests confirmed that a few of the cytomegalovirus-associated TCR beta chains recognize cytomegalovirus antigens. In the study, 164 TCR beta chains were listed as associated with cytomegalovirus. While some public TCRs were present in many individuals, most TCR sequences turned up only very rarely across donors. The authors suggested that the approach could potentially be generalized to other disease states and immunological phenotypes.

In the case of this clone: The specificity of this receptor is unknown. Per-base qualities were not stored, and no clone one base away is much larger.

Separate from the approximately 670-subject first cohort, the validation cohort of about 130 subjects was the group to which the donors belonged. The library was generated by the immunoSEQ multiplex PCR assay. On the authors' methods: A statistical classification framework was built to diagnose cytomegalovirus status from the catalog of TCR beta chain sequences. TCRdb re-hosts the immuneACCESS table, in-frame sequences only. Its copies lack some clones; in the studies checked, an unresolved V gene accounts for under half of them, and the cause for the rest is not known. V and J calls plus clone size are reproduced from that table; the DNA served to infer D and trimming. Here the sample has tens of thousands of clones; 92% occur a single time. The ten most abundant clones make up 5.6% of the sample. Counted from cysteine to phenylalanine, this CDR3 has 14 amino acids. The sequence is cut down to CDR3 DNA, 42 bases in frame from base 1. The germline V gene supplies CDR1 MDHEN and CDR2 SYDVKM. V and J lose 11 bases and 5 bases, and a span of 20 bases separates them.

The rearranged chain carries TRBV28 and TRBJ2-3; matching of 5 bases hints at TRBD2 as the D gene. The sample comprised PBMCs. The clonotype comes from a man between 18 and 29 years old in good health and CMV-seronegative. The CDR3 sequence is CAARKRNRGDTQYF. The DNA reads as follows: TGTGCCGCGAGGAAAAGGAATCGGGGAGATACGCAGTATTTT.